This T cell receptor beta chain derives from a study of CD8 T cells in ankylosing spondylitis. This clonotype was recorded a few times. The target antigen is unknown. Quantitative 5'-RACE with molecular barcodes was used to make the TCR beta libraries. In TCRdb, the 5' RACE reads were re-called with MiXCR into one record per CDR3 protein. The data contain hundreds of thousands of distinct CDR3 sequences, 25% to 30% of them singletons. Looked up from germline, CDR1 is DFQATT and CDR2 is SNEGSKA (reference sequence). Trimming cost V 5 bases and J 9 bases; bases outside gene matches: 8. The CDR3 is 13 amino acids. Whole-study results and caveats: A TCR beta motif of eight or nine highly homologous variants seemed to mark ankylosing spondylitis blood. The clones that were linked to disease were reported to be significantly enriched in matched synovial fluid samples from ankylosing spondylitis patients. Before this, some motif variants had been reported in reactive arthritis synovial fluid and blood.

This rearrangement joins TRBV20-1 to TRBJ2-1; 9 bases are a match to TRBD2. The source is a male donor with ankylosing spondylitis or in good health (not recorded which). Material: blood, either unsorted or a sorted T cell fraction (not recorded which). The chain's CDR3 is CSALAGAGTEQFF. CDR3 sequence (DNA): TGCAGTGCTTTAGCGGGAGCGGGTACTGAGCAGTTCTTC.